One and the same sample provided the 18 T cell receptor beta chains below, sequenced in a study of T cell repertoires in cytomegalovirus infection. TCRdb redid the calling of the reads with MiXCR, one entry per CDR3 protein. The sample holds about a million distinct CDR3 sequences, roughly 31% seen once. These receptors are not linked to any known antigen. The sample in question was cultured CD8+ T cells from PBMCs, obtained from culture after CMV antigen stimulation. Source of these receptors: a human donor in good health (CMV status not recorded). Some clones in this sample may be carry-over from other donors' samples.

This rearrangement joins TRBV2 to TRBJ2-7; 8 positions match TRBD2. V dropped 7 bases and J dropped 4; count of bases not matched to a gene: 6. Per the germline V gene, CDR1 is SNHLY and CDR2 is FYNNEI. CDR3 length: 13 amino acids. The CDR3 reads CASTGGRIYEQYF. The CDR3 region has the DNA TGTGCCAGCACGGGAGGGCGAATATACGAGCAGTACTTC.

The rearrangement links TRBV7-8 to TRBJ2-2; TRBD2 matches 10 bases. Trimming took 2 bases from V and 7 from J; bases not matched to a gene: 7. CDR1 SGHVS and CDR2 FQNEAQ come from the germline V gene. CDR3 size: 16 residues. The CDR3 DNA reads as TGTGCCAGCAGCTTAACTAGCGGGGTTGGGATCGGGGAGCTGTTTTTT. It encodes CASSLTSGVGIGELFF.

This chain uses TRBV28 with TRBJ2-1; the match to TRBD2 covers 10 bases. The CDR3 has 15 residues. Per the germline V gene, CDR1 is MDHEN and CDR2 is SYDVKM. With 8 bases clipped from V and 4 bases from J, the junction kept 8 bases outside the gene matches. Here the CDR3 reads CASGGGTSVYNEQFF. The CDR3 DNA reads as TGTGCCAGCGGGGGTGGGACTAGCGTATACAATGAGCAGTTCTTC. Drawing the rest from reference TRBV28 and TRBJ2-1, the complete variable domain is DVKVTQSSRYLVKRTGEKVFLECVQDMDHENMFWYRQDPGLGLRLIYFSYDVKMKEKGDIPEGYSVSREKKERFSLILESASTNQTSMYLCASGGGTSVYNEQFFGPGTRLTVL.

This clonotype appeared a few times. The gene calls are TRBV4-1 and TRBJ1-5; D might be TRBD1 (5 bases). This CDR3 comprises 16 residues. The V gene's germline CDR1 is MGHRA and CDR2 YSYEKL. Trimming pared 0 bases from V and 6 bases from J, leaving 15 bases between. CDR3 in amino acids: CASSQDLQGVGQPQHF. The CDR3 DNA follows: TGCGCCAGCAGCCAAGATCTTCAGGGTGTAGGTCAGCCCCAGCATTTT.

The sample holds a few counts of this clonotype. This chain uses TRBV27 with TRBJ2-7; TRBD1 or TRBD2 may be the D gene (5 bases each). This CDR3 has 14 residues. The germline V gene encodes CDR1 MNHEY and CDR2 SMNVEV (reference sequence). V lost 2 bases, J lost 1 base, and 9 bases lay in between. The CDR3 DNA reads as TGTGCCAGCAGTTTAGAGGGGTTTTCCTACGAGCAGTACTTC. As protein: CASSLEGFSYEQYF.

The chain joins TRBV12-3 or TRBV12-4 to TRBJ2-7; 7 bases agree with TRBD1. CDR3 length: 18 residues. After removal of 6 bases from V and 2 bases from J, the junction contained 19 bases not matched to a gene. CDR3 DNA: TGTGCCAGCAGCTTCCTTTTGCCGGGACAGACTATCGCCTACGAGCAGTACTTC. Encoded protein: CASSFLLPGQTIAYEQYF.

This sequence joins TRBV7-2 and TRBJ2-5; 10 nucleotides match TRBD2. The germline V gene encodes CDR1 SGHTA and CDR2 FQGNSA. This CDR3 comprises 15 residues. J was trimmed by 5 bases and V by 5 bases; bases with no gene match: 8. Written as DNA, the CDR3 is TGTGCCAGCAGCGGATGGACTAGCGGCGGTGAGACCCAGTACTTC. This codes for CASSGWTSGGETQYF.

This clonotype came up a few times. This chain joins TRBV2 and TRBJ1-1, with D perhaps TRBD1 (5 bases). V was clipped by 6 bases and J by 7 bases, with 12 bases between them. Germline-derived CDR1 and CDR2 are SNHLY and FYNNEI. This CDR3 spans 12 amino acids. CDR3 sequence: CASSEGLHEAFF. For the CDR3, the DNA is TGTGCCAGCAGCGAGGGACTCCATGAAGCTTTCTTT.

This clonotype was counted a few times. V is TRBV6-2 or TRBV6-3 and J is TRBJ2-7, with a weak D call TRBD2 (5 bases). V was pared by 5 bases and J by 3 bases, with 11 bases between. This CDR3 contains 13 residues. CDR1 and CDR2 (germline): MNHEY, SVGEGT. CDR3 sequence reads: CASSPGVYYEQYV. In DNA form, the CDR3 reads TGTGCCAGCAGTCCCGGGGTCTACTACGAGCAGTACGTC.

This clonotype was seen at least ten times. The gene calls are TRBV7-9 and TRBJ2-7; a weak D match, TRBD2 (5 bases). This CDR3 comprises 14 residues. In germline, CDR1 is SEHNR, CDR2 FQNEAQ (reference sequence). Between the trimmed V and J ends, which lost 2 bases and 2 bases, there was a span of 10 bases. The CDR3 protein is CASSLSGIPYEQYV. The CDR3 nucleotides are TGTGCCAGCAGCTTATCGGGGATCCCCTACGAGCAGTACGTC.

This clonotype has just a few counts. The gene calls are TRBV14 and TRBJ2-1; 7 bases are shared with TRBD1. Looked up from germline, CDR1 is SGHDN and CDR2 is FVKESK. The CDR3 extends over 15 amino acids. V trimming: 5 bases; J trimming: 8 bases; junction bases outside the gene matches: 12. CDR3 sequence reads: CASSKQGFGVDEQFF. CDR3 in DNA: TGTGCCAGCAGCAAACAGGGGTTTGGGGTCGATGAGCAGTTCTTC.

This clonotype came up many times. The CDR3 DNA reads TGCGCCAGCAGCCAAGATCCCCCACTCCTGTTTTTT. This gives the protein CASSQDPPLLFF. This chain joins TRBV4-1 and TRBJ1-4; no definite D call. V was clipped by 0 bases and J by 14 bases, with 10 bases between them. Germline CDR1 and CDR2: MGHRA and YSYEKL. There are 12 residues in the CDR3.

This clonotype has more than one count but fewer than ten. This rearrangement joins TRBV11-2 to TRBJ2-7, with 7 bases aligning to TRBD1. The CDR3 has 18 residues. Germline V gene lookup returns CDR1 SGHAT and CDR2 FQNNGV. The junction had 11 bases not matched to a gene; V was cut back by 0 bases and J by 0 bases. CDR3 coding DNA: TGTGCCAGCAGCTTAGATGGGTGGTGGGGACAGTCCTCCTACGAGCAGTACGTC. Translation gives CASSLDGWWGQSSYEQYV.

V and J are TRBV2 and TRBJ2-3; 10 bases are shared with TRBD2. The V gene's germline CDR1 is SNHLY and CDR2 FYNNEI. V was pared by 1 base and J by 4 bases, with 5 bases of the junction left unmatched. CDR3 length: 16 amino acids. CDR3 sequence (DNA): TGTGCCAGCAGTGAAGAGCTAGCGGGGGACTCAGATACGCAGTATTTT. It specifies CASSEELAGDSDTQYF.

This chain uses TRBV6-2 or TRBV6-3 with TRBJ1-2, with a tentative D call TRBD1 (5 bases). From germline, CDR1 is MNHEY and CDR2 SVGEGT. The CDR3 consists of 14 residues. Trimming removed 6 bases at V and 8 bases at J, with 19 bases between. CDR3 coding DNA: TGTGCCAGCAGCCTCGGGGACGGCGGGATCGGCTACACCTTC. Its protein is CASSLGDGGIGYTF.

The genes are TRBV6-6 and TRBJ1-6, with 9 positions matching TRBD1. The V segment lost 2 bases and the J segment 9 bases; nucleotides outside the gene matches: 5. CDR1 and CDR2 (germline): MNHNY, SVGAGI (reference sequence). The CDR3 is 15 residues long. The CDR3 protein is CASSYRTGVPSPLHF. CDR3 in DNA: TGTGCCAGCAGTTACCGGACAGGGGTTCCTTCACCCCTCCACTTT.

This clonotype was seen a few times. V is TRBV7-6 and J is TRBJ1-1; D is undetermined. Trimming pared 1 base from V and 6 bases from J, leaving 15 bases between. This CDR3 spans 15 amino acids. Germline loops: CDR1 SGHVS, CDR2 FNYEAQ. CDR3 DNA: TGTGCCAGCAGCTTAGGAGACGGATTTATTGCTGAAGCTTTCTTT. Translated, it gives CASSLGDGFIAEAFF.

This clonotype came up a few times. V usage is TRBV2 and J usage is TRBJ2-5, with 11 bases lining up with TRBD2. Germline values: CDR1 SNHLY, CDR2 FYNNEI. V lost 1 base to trimming and J lost 0 bases; unmatched junction nucleotides: 1. CDR3 length: 16 residues. The chain's CDR3 is CASSEGLAGYQETQYF. In nucleotides, the CDR3 is TGTGCCAGCAGTGAAGGACTAGCGGGATACCAAGAGACCCAGTACTTC.